A selection of T cell receptor beta chains follows, all from one sample in a study of beta chain features in type 1 diabetes. This table comes from immunoSEQ multiplex PCR, and its TCRdb copy is limited to in-frame clones, with some not included. The sample consists of 860,000 or so clones, 17% of them appearing once. The sequenced sample consisted of naive CD4+ T cells from blood. These receptors originate from a woman under 30 in good health. Both conserved end residues are part of each CDR3. The D gene is left open where the match is weak. The size entry is marked missing in some rows and otherwise reads once, few, many or a size class.

J	size	D	V	CDR3	DNA
TRBJ1-2	.	.	TRBV6-6	CASSYDRRYGYTF	TGTGCCAGCAGTTATGACAGGAGATATGGCTACACCTTC
TRBJ2-7	.	TRBD1	TRBV2	CASSLGQVEQYF	TGTGCCAGCAGTCTCGGACAGGTCGAGCAGTACTTC
TRBJ2-3	few	.	TRBV7-3	CASSLGPKADTQYF	TGTGCCAGCAGCTTGGGTCCAAAGGCGGATACGCAGTATTTT
TRBJ2-1	few	TRBD1	TRBV7-3	CASSLDGTVNEQFF	TGTGCCAGCAGCTTAGACGGGACAGTCAATGAGCAGTTCTTC
TRBJ2-7	few	.	TRBV11-2	CASSLVRTEQYF	TGTGCCAGCAGCTTAGTCAGGACCGAGCAGTACTTC
TRBJ2-7	.	TRBD2	TRBV9	CASSVASGSYEQYF	TGTGCCAGCAGCGTAGCCAGCGGGAGCTACGAGCAGTACTTC
TRBJ1-3	.	.	TRBV15	CATSRKTGSGNTIYF	TGTGCCACCAGCAGAAAGACAGGATCTGGAAACACCATATATTTT
TRBJ2-5	few	.	TRBV4-2	CASSQDEGRRYQETQYF	TGTGCCAGCAGCCAAGATGAGGGTAGGAGGTACCAAGAGACCCAGTACTTC
TRBJ2-1	.	TRBD1	TRBV10-3	CAISEYGTDYNEQFF	TGTGCCATCAGTGAGTACGGGACAGACTACAATGAGCAGTTCTTC
TRBJ2-1	.	.	TRBV7-9	CASREDSEQFF	TGTGCCAGCAGGGAGGATTCTGAGCAGTTCTTC
TRBJ2-5	.	.	TRBV5-6	CASSSIQGSRQETQYF	TGTGCCAGCAGTTCCATACAGGGATCGAGGCAAGAGACCCAGTACTTC
TRBJ1-5	once	.	TRBV11-3	CASSARGNQPQHF	TGTGCCAGCAGCGCTCGGGGAAATCAGCCCCAGCATTTT
TRBJ2-1	few	TRBD2	TRBV4-3	CASSQDSAGDVYNEQFF	TGCGCCAGCAGCCAAGACTCAGCGGGAGATGTGTACAATGAGCAGTTCTTC
TRBJ2-7	.	.	TRBV6-5	CASGRENYEQYF	TGTGCCAGCGGGCGGGAAAACTACGAGCAGTACTTC
TRBJ2-1	few	TRBD2	TRBV29-1	CSVESSGSSYNEQFF	TGCAGCGTTGAGTCTAGCGGGAGCTCCTACAATGAGCAGTTCTTC
TRBJ2-7	few	.	TRBV11-2	CASSFTPRDGTYEQYF	TGTGCCAGCAGCTTTACGCCCAGGGACGGGACCTACGAGCAGTACTTC
TRBJ2-7	few	TRBD1	TRBV6-5	CASSRPGQSYEQYF	TGTGCCAGCAGCCGCCCGGGACAGAGCTACGAGCAGTACTTC
TRBJ2-1	.	.	TRBV2	CASSDRSSLGFGPSSYNEQFF	TGTGCCAGCAGTGATCGTTCCTCCCTCGGGTTCGGCCCAAGCTCCTACAATGAGCAGTTCTTC
TRBJ2-1	.	.	TRBV15	CATSRGGKILGNEQFF	TGTGCCACCAGCAGAGGAGGAAAGATCTTAGGGAATGAGCAGTTCTTC
TRBJ1-1	.	TRBD1	TRBV7-6	CASSPDRGREAFF	TGTGCCAGCAGCCCTGACAGGGGGCGCGAAGCTTTCTTT
TRBJ1-5	.	TRBD1	TRBV19	CASSGTVNQPQHF	TGTGCCAGTAGTGGGACAGTCAATCAGCCCCAGCATTTT
TRBJ1-1	.	.	TRBV4-2	CASSPVPGLRNTEAFF	TGTGCCAGCAGCCCTGTACCGGGACTGAGGAACACTGAAGCTTTCTTT
TRBJ2-2	few	TRBD2	TRBV2	CASSEASGLRLFF	TGTGCCAGCAGTGAGGCTAGCGGGCTACGGCTGTTTTTT
TRBJ2-1	.	.	TRBV11-2	CASSLALLERNQFF	TGTGCCAGCAGCTTAGCCCTTTTGGAGCGGAACCAGTTCTTC
TRBJ2-6	.	.	TRBV7-9	CASSFAVSGANVLTF	TGTGCCAGCAGCTTCGCGGTCTCTGGGGCCAACGTCCTGACTTTC